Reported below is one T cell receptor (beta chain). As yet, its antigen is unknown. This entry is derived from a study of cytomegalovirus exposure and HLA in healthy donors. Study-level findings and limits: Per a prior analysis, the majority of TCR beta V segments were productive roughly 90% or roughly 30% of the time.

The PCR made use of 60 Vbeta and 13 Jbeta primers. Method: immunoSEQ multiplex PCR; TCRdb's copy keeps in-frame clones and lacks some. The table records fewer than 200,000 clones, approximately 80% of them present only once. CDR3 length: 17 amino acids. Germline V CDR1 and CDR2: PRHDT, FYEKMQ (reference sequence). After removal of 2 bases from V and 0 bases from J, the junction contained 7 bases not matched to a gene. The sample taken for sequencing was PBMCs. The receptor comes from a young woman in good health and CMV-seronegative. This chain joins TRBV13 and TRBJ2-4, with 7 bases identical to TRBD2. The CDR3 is CASSLTASGLAKNIQYF. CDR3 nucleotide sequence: TGTGCCAGCAGCTTAACGGCTAGCGGACTAGCCAAAAACATTCAGTACTTC.